The next 27 T cell receptor beta chains were all read from a single sample in a study of blood T cell repertoires in COVID-19. Generated by immunoSEQ multiplex PCR, the TCRdb table keeps only in-frame clones and is missing some. In the table there are approximately 50,000 clones, roughly 84% of which are singletons. The specimen was peripheral blood. The receptor set was obtained from a man aged 45-60 years with active COVID-19.

The rearrangement uses TRBV29-1 and TRBJ2-3; tentatively, D is TRBD2 (6 bases). V lost 7 bases to trimming and J lost 11 bases, with 16 bases between them. The CDR3 spans 11 residues. The V gene's germline CDR1 is SQVTM and CDR2 ANQGSEA. CDR3 sequence (DNA): TGCAGCGGGCTGATCCTCGGGGGGCAGTATTTT. Its translation: CSGLILGGQYF.

The rearrangement uses TRBV11-2 and TRBJ2-1; 9 bases are a match to TRBD1. J was trimmed by 7 bases and V by 5 bases; bases with no gene match: 9. Germline V lookup: CDR1 SGHAT, CDR2 FQNNGV. The length of the CDR3 is 15 residues. CDR3 sequence (DNA): TGTGCCAGCAGCCCCCGACAGGGGGTAGGGAATGAGCAGTTCTTC. Translating gives CASSPRQGVGNEQFF.

V and J are TRBV29-1 and TRBJ2-1; TRBD1 matches at 7 bases. Germline CDR1 reads SQVTM; CDR2 reads ANQGSEA. Trimming at V came to 4 bases and at J to 4 bases, leaving 16 bases not matched to a gene. There are 17 residues in the CDR3. CDR3 sequence reads: CSVGGQGERKVYNEQFF. The CDR3 bases are TGCAGCGTTGGAGGGCAGGGGGAGAGAAAGGTATACAATGAGCAGTTCTTC.

The V call is TRBV6-1, the J call TRBJ1-3; D gene ambiguous. Germline-derived CDR1 and CDR2 are MNHNS and SASEGT. The CDR3 spans 15 residues. Trimming pared 4 bases from V and 0 bases from J, leaving 10 bases between. CDR3 protein: CASSAAQYSGNTIYF. The CDR3, as DNA: TGTGCCAGCAGTGCAGCTCAGTACTCTGGAAACACCATATATTTT.

The chain employs TRBV20-1 and TRBJ1-6; D might be TRBD1 (5 bases). The germline gives CDR1 DFQATT, CDR2 SNEGSKA (reference sequence). Trimming shortened V by 0 bases and J by 17 bases, and 8 bases separated the two germline ends. The CDR3 spans 10 residues. In DNA form, the CDR3 reads TGCAGTGCTAGAGATCAGACAGTCCACTTT. Translating gives CSARDQTVHF.

The chain employs TRBV5-4 and TRBJ1-1; the D is unclear. Trimming stripped 4 bases from V and 6 bases from J, with 13 bases between. The CDR3 sequence is 13 residues long. Germline V gene lookup returns CDR1 SGHNT and CDR2 YYREEE (reference sequence). In nucleotides, the CDR3 is TGTGCCAGCAGCCCTACCGGGGAACCTGAAGCTTTCTTT. Its translation is CASSPTGEPEAFF.

Only one count was recorded for this clone. The chain joins TRBV5-5 to TRBJ2-3; possibly TRBD1 for D (6 bases). Germline lookup yields CDR1 SGHKS and CDR2 YYEKEE (reference sequence). Trimming cost V 4 bases and J 2 bases, with 11 bases left between them. The CDR3 loop spans 14 amino acids. The CDR3 coding sequence is TGTGCCAGCAGCGACAGGTTACTCACAGATACGCAGTATTTT. As protein: CASSDRLLTDTQYF.

This clone occurred a few times. Germline and junction disagree at one end, which may indicate a read error. The gene calls are TRBV18 and TRBJ2-1; 9 bases agree with TRBD2. Per the germline V gene, CDR1 is KGHSH and CDR2 is LQKENI. The CDR3 runs 13 residues. CDR3 sequence reads: CASSPTGTSLRLF. The CDR3, as DNA: TGTGCCAGCTCACCCACCGGGACTAGCCTTCGGCTCTTC.

The V gene is TRBV30, the J gene TRBJ2-7; D gene ambiguous. V dropped 3 bases and J dropped 2 bases, with 11 bases sitting between them. Germline V gene data show CDR1 as GTSNPN and CDR2 as SVGIG (reference sequence). This CDR3 spans 13 amino acids. This CDR3 is CAWSPPTPYEQYF. The CDR3, as DNA: TGTGCCTGGAGCCCCCCGACACCCTACGAGCAGTACTTC.

This clone has a handful of counts. The chain combines TRBV5-4 with TRBJ1-2, with a tentative D call TRBD1 (5 bases). V lost 0 bases and J lost 4, with 10 bases in between. The CDR3 contains 14 residues. The germline V gene encodes CDR1 SGHNT and CDR2 YYREEE (reference sequence). The chain's CDR3 is CASSLGTSRYGYTF. CDR3 coding DNA: TGTGCCAGCAGCTTGGGGACAAGCCGCTATGGCTACACCTTC. The whole variable domain, remainder taken from reference TRBV5-4 and TRBJ1-2, is ETGVTQSPTHLIKTRGQQVTLRCSSQSGHNTVSWYQQALGQGPQFIFQYYREEENGRGNFPPRFSGLQFPNYSSELNVNALELDDSALYLCASSLGTSRYGYTFGSGTRLTVV.

The rearrangement links TRBV2 to TRBJ2-7; 9 bases match TRBD2. CDR1 SNHLY and CDR2 FYNNEI come from the germline V gene. The CDR3 has 14 amino acids. The V and J ends lost 5 bases and 6 bases, in that order; junction bases with no gene match: 8. In nucleotides, the CDR3 is TGTGCCAGCAGTAGACTAGCGGCGCCTGGCGAGCAGTACTTC. Protein sequence: CASSRLAAPGEQYF.

The chain combines TRBV7-2 with TRBJ2-1, with 9 bases fitting TRBD2. Germline CDR1 is SGHTA and CDR2 is FQGNSA. V dropped 4 bases and J dropped 9; count of bases not matched to a gene: 13. There are 16 residues in the CDR3. CDR3 in DNA: TGTGCCAGCAGCTCCGCAGGGCGGGGGGGGTCTGGTGAGCAGTTCTTC. Protein: CASSSAGRGGSGEQFF.

This chain uses TRBV12-5 with TRBJ2-7, with 8 bases identical to TRBD1. V lost 5 bases, J lost 7 bases, and 7 bases stayed unmatched. The CDR3 length is 13 residues. Germline V gene data show CDR1 as LGHNT and CDR2 as FRNRAP. The CDR3 spells CASGAGTGHEQYF. CDR3 nucleotide sequence: TGTGCTAGTGGTGCCGGGACAGGACATGAGCAGTACTTC.

This clone came up a few times. The CDR3 DNA is TGTGCCAGCAGCGCCCAACCGGGACAGAGGAATGAAAAACTGTTTTTT. Its translation: CASSAQPGQRNEKLFF. The chain combines TRBV4-2 with TRBJ1-4; 7 positions agree with TRBD1. The CDR3 sequence is 16 residues long. J was trimmed by 5 bases and V by 5 bases; bases with no gene match: 11. Germline CDR1 reads LGHNA; CDR2 reads YNFKEQ.

The chain couples TRBV27 to TRBJ1-1; D unclear. Trimming pared 5 bases from V and 5 bases from J, leaving 15 bases between. CDR1 and CDR2 (germline): MNHEY, SMNVEV (reference sequence). The length of the CDR3 is 14 residues. This CDR3 is CASSPTVLRTEAFF. The CDR3 region has the DNA TGTGCCAGCAGTCCCACAGTGTTACGGACTGAAGCTTTCTTT.

This rearrangement joins TRBV2 to TRBJ2-3, with 8 bases lining up with TRBD1. The CDR3 extends over 14 amino acids. Trimming cost V 8 bases and J 3 bases; bases outside gene matches: 7. The germline gives CDR1 SNHLY, CDR2 FYNNEI. The DNA of the CDR3 is TGTGCCAGCTGGAGACAGGGGAGGACAGATACGCAGTATTTT. Protein sequence: CASWRQGRTDTQYF.

The CDR3 reads CSVVGGPGQENYEQYF. The CDR3 DNA reads as TGCAGCGTTGTTGGGGGGCCGGGACAGGAGAACTACGAGCAGTACTTC. This chain links TRBV29-1 with TRBJ2-7; 8 bases are shared with TRBD1. In germline, CDR1 is SQVTM, CDR2 ANQGSEA. This CDR3 spans 16 amino acids. With 4 bases clipped from V and 3 bases from J, the junction kept 14 bases outside the gene matches.

The chain combines TRBV29-1 with TRBJ1-2, with D possibly TRBD1 on 6 matching bases. Germline-derived CDR1 and CDR2 are SQVTM and ANQGSEA. Trimming stripped 6 bases from V and 9 bases from J, with 14 bases between. The CDR3 extends over 11 amino acids. The CDR3 nucleotides are TGCAGCGTCCAACCGGACAGCCGCTACACCTTC. Its translation is CSVQPDSRYTF.

The CDR3 spells CASSFGTSPETQYF. CDR3 DNA sequence: TGTGCCAGCAGCTTTGGGACTAGTCCAGAGACCCAGTACTTC. V usage is TRBV9 and J usage is TRBJ2-5; 8 nucleotides agree with TRBD2. With 4 bases clipped from V and 4 bases from J, the junction kept 6 bases outside the gene matches. The CDR3 is made up of 14 amino acids. From germline, CDR1 is SGDLS and CDR2 YYNGEE. The variable domain in full, completed from reference TRBV9 and TRBJ2-5, reads DSGVTQTPKHLITATGQRVTLRCSPRSGDLSVYWYQQSLDQGLQFLIQYYNGEERAKGNILERFSAQQFPDLHSELNLSSLELGDSALYFCASSFGTSPETQYFGPGTRLLVL.

The V and J genes are TRBV5-1 and TRBJ2-4; D possibly corresponds to TRBD2 (6 bases). This CDR3 is 14 amino acids long. Trimming left V 3 bases short and J 0 bases short, with 7 bases between. Germline CDR1 and CDR2: SGHRS and YFSETQ. The DNA of the CDR3 is TGCGCCAGCAGCTCGGGACTAGCCAAAAACATTCAGTACTTC. Amino acids: CASSSGLAKNIQYF.

The V call is TRBV12-3 or TRBV12-4, the J call TRBJ2-1; D not resolved. Deletions cut 8 bases from V and 10 bases from J, with 12 bases between. The CDR3 spans 11 residues. CDR3 sequence reads: CASGFRSEQFF. CDR3 sequence (DNA): TGTGCCAGCGGGTTTCGTAGCGAGCAGTTCTTC.

This clone was seen a single time. The chain couples TRBV18 to TRBJ2-2; TRBD2 agrees at 8 bases. V lost 3 bases to trimming and J lost 0 bases; unmatched junction nucleotides: 3. Germline V CDR1 and CDR2: KGHSH, LQKENI. This CDR3 is built from 16 residues. In DNA, the CDR3 is TGTGCCAGCTCACCGTTACTAGCGGCGAACACCGGGGAGCTGTTTTTT. Translation gives CASSPLLAANTGELFF.

The chain carries TRBV7-2 and TRBJ2-7, with unresolved D. The germline V gene encodes CDR1 SGHTA and CDR2 FQGNSA. Between the trimmed V and J ends, which lost 1 base and 7 bases, there was a span of 11 bases. The CDR3 has 13 amino acids. The CDR3 region is CASSLGLFGEQYF. CDR3 nucleotides: TGTGCCAGCAGCTTAGGACTGTTTGGGGAGCAGTACTTC.

V usage is TRBV5-1 and J usage is TRBJ2-7, with 9 bases matching TRBD2. The germline CDR1 and CDR2 sequences are SGHRS and YFSETQ. Trimming removed 5 bases from V and 6 bases from J; junction bases left unmatched: 18. The CDR3 consists of 17 residues. The CDR3: CASRRQSWREGSPEQYF. The CDR3 nucleotides are TGCGCCAGCAGGCGACAAAGCTGGCGGGAGGGAAGTCCCGAGCAGTACTTC.

The gene calls are TRBV4-1 and TRBJ1-5, with TRBD1 matching 7 bases. Germline V gene lookup returns CDR1 MGHRA and CDR2 YSYEKL. CDR3 size: 19 residues. J lost 0 bases, V lost 0 bases, and 11 bases had no gene match. Here the CDR3 DNA reads TGCGCCAGCAGCCAAGATACAGGGGAGATGAAGGGTAGCAATCAGCCCCAGCATTTT. It yields the protein CASSQDTGEMKGSNQPQHF.

This chain uses TRBV9 with TRBJ2-3, with TRBD2 matching over 14 bases. V lost 0 bases and J lost 4; bases outside the gene matches: 10. Germline V gene sequence: CDR1 SGDLS, CDR2 YYNGEE. The CDR3 extends over 19 amino acids. The CDR3 spells CASSVVGLAGGSVADTQYF. The CDR3 DNA reads as TGTGCCAGCAGCGTAGTCGGACTAGCGGGGGGCTCTGTGGCAGATACGCAGTATTTT.

The CDR3, as DNA: TGTGCCAGCAGCTTAGGGGGGACTAGCGGTCATACGCAGTATTTT. It codes for CASSLGGTSGHTQYF. V is TRBV7-2 and J is TRBJ2-3; 11 bases are shared with TRBD2. Germline lookup yields CDR1 SGHTA and CDR2 FQGNSA. The CDR3 totals 15 residues. J gave up 7 bases and V 1 base, and 4 bases lay outside the gene matches.